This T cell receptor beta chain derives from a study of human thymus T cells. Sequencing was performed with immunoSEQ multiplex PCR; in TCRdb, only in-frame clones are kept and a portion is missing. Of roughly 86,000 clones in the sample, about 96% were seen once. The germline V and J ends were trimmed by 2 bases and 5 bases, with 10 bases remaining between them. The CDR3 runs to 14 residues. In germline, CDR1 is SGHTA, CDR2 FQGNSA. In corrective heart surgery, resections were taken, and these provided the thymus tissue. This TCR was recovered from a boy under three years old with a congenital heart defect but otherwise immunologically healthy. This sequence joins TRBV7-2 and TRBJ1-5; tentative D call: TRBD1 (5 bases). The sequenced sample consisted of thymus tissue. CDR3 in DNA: TGTGCCAGCAGCTTAAAGGGGACCGATCAGCCCCAGCATTTT. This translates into CASSLKGTDQPQHF.